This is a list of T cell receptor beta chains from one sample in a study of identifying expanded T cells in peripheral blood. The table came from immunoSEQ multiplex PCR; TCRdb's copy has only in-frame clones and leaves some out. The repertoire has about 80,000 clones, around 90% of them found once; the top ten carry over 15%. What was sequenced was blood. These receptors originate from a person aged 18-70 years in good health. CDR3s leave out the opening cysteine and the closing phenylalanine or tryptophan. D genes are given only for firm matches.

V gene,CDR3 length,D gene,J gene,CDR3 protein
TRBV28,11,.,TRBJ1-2,ASSFGGNYGYT
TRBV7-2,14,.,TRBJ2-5,ASSPVRAGGLETQY
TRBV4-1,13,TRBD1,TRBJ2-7,ASSRPGTGPYEQY
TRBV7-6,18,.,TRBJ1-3,ASSLGWRRETVHSGNTIY
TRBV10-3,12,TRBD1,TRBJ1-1,AISRTGRNTEAF
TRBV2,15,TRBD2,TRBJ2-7,ASSPFLGLADTYEQY
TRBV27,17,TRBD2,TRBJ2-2,ASSLRSSGGHRDTGELF
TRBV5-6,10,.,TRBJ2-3,ASSLDTDTQY
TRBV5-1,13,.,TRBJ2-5,ASLRRGGLQETQY
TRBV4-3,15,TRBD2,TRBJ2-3,ASSQDLQRGAPDTQY
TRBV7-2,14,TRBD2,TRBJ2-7,ASSSGTGGGSYEQY
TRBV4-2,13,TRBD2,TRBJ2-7,ASSQVGGAGNEQY
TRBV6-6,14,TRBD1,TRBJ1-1,ASRDGQDYPGTEAF
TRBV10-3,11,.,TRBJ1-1,AISLGRNTEAF
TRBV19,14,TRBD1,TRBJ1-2,ASSIAQGAVPYGYT
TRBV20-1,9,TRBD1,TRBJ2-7,SALTGPEQY
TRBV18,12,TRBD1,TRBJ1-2,ASSPDGTGNGYT
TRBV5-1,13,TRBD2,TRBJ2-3,ASSSLAGGTDTQY
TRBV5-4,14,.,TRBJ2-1,ASSQGGLSIYNEQF
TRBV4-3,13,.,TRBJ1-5,ASSLRLGSNQPQH
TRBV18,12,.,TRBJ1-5,ASSPPTGTQPQH
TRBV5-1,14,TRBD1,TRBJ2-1,ASSTAAGGSYNEQF
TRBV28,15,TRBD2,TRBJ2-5,ASSQTLAGGGGETQY
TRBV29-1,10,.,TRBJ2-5,SVVGPDGTQY
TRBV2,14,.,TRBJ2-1,ASTGADFHSYNEQF
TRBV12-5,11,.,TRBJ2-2,ASGPAAAGELF
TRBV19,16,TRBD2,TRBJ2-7,ASSMKAPTSGESYEQY
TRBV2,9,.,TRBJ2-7,ASRLGDEQY
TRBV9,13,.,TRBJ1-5,ASSVAGYSNQPQH
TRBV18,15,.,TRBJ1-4,ASSPITGTGPNEKLF
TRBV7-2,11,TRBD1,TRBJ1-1,ASSFLQGTEAF
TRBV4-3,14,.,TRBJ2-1,ASSQDLVGGNNEQF
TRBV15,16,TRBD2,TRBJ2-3,ATSRVGASGGGTDTQY
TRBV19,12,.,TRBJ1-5,ASGYRNSNQPQH
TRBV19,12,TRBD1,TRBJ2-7,ASSTGQGYYEQY
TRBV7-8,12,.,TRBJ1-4,ASSLVGANEKLF
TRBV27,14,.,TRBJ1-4,ASSLGVSPLGEKLF
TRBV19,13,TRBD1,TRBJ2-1,ASSNDRGRYNEQF
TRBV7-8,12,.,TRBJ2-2,ASTRARVTGELF
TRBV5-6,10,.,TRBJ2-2,ASSRNTGELF
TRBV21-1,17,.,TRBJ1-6,ASPPNRGLPIHYNSPLH
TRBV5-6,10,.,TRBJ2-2,ASSGLTGELF
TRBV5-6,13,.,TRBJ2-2,ASSFPSANTGELF
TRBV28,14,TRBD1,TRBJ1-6,AACLLKGQGNSPLH
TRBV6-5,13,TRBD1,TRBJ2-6,ASRGDSSGANVLT
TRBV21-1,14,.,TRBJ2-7,ASVASGGPCPYEQY
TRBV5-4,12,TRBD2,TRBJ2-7,ASSPRTSGDEQY
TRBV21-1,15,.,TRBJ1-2,ASSKDRGTPEGCGYT
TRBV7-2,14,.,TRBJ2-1,ASSLAGLRLNNEQF
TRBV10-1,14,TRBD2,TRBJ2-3,ASSGVPGGSTDTQY
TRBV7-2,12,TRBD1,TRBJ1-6,ASSILGQGSPLH
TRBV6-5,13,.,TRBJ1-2,ASSYGVGGIYGYT
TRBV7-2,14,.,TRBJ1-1,ASSLGWGDLNTEAF
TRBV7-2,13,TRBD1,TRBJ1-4,ASSLGGTGREKLF
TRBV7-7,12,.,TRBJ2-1,ASSPGASSNEQF
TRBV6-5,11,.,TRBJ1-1,ASSYQANTEAF
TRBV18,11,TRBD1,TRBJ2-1,ASSSRGNNEQF
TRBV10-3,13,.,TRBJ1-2,AISDGTQTNYGYT
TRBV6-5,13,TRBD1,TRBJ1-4,ASSSKGAGYEKLF